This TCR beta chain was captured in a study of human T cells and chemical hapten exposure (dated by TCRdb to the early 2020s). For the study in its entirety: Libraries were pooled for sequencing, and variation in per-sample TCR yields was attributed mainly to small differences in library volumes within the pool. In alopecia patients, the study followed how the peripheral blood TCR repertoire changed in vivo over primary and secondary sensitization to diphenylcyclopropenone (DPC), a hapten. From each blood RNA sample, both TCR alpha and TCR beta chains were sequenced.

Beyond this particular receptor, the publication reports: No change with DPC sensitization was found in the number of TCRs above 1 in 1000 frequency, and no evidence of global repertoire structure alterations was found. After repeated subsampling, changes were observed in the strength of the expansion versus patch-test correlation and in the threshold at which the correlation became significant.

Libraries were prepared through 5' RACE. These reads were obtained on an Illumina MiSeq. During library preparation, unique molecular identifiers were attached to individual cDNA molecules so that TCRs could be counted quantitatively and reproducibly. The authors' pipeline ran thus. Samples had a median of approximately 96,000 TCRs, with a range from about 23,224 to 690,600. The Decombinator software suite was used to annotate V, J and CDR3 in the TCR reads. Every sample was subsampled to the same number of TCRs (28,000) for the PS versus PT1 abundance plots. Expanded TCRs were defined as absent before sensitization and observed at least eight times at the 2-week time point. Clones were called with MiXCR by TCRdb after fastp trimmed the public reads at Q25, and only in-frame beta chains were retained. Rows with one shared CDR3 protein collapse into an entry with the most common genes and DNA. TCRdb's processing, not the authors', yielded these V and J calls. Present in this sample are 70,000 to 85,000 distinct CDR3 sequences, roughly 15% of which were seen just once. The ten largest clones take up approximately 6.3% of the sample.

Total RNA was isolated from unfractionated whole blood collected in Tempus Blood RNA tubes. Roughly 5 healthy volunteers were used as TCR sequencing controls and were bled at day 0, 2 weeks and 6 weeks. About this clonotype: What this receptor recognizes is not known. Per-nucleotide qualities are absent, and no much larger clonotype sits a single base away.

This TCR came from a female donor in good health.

The DNA sequence follows: TGCGCCAGCAGCTTCTTCCACTCCGACAGGGGGACCGGGGAGCTGTTTTTT. Its translation reads: CASSFFHSDRGTGELFF. The V gene is TRBV5-1 and the J gene is TRBJ2-2; TRBD1 fits 9 bases in the junction. The CDR3 numbers 17 residues from cysteine through phenylalanine. This entry keeps only the CDR3 DNA: 51 bases, framed from base 1. Trimming accounts for 2 bases at V and 5 bases at J, while the number of junction bases matched to no gene is 10. The germline V gene gives CDR1 as SGHRS and CDR2 as YFSETQ.